One and the same sample provided the 10 T cell receptor beta chains below, sequenced in a study of control samples from healthy donors and cancer patients. Assay: immunoSEQ multiplex PCR; the TCRdb copy retains only in-frame clones and omits some. The sample contains 130,000 or so clones, 80% to 95% of which appear only once. Sequencing was done on a sample of blood. These receptors came from a man aged 40-55 years in good health.

The chain joins TRBV6-1 to TRBJ1-2; tentatively, D is TRBD1 (6 bases). Trimming stripped 2 bases from V and 4 bases from J, with 8 bases between. This CDR3 region has 13 residues. Germline V gene data show CDR1 as MNHNS and CDR2 as SASEGT. The CDR3, as DNA: TGTGCCAGCAGTGAAACAGGGAGCTATGGCTACACCTTC. The encoded protein is CASSETGSYGYTF.

The gene calls are TRBV7-3 and TRBJ2-2; 9 bases fit TRBD1. Trimming cost V 6 bases and J 2 bases; bases outside gene matches: 1. Germline CDR1 reads SGHTA; CDR2 reads FQGTGA. This CDR3 spans 14 amino acids. The DNA for the CDR3 is TGTGCCAGCAGACAGGGGGCCAACACCGGGGAGCTGTTTTTT. This gives the protein CASRQGANTGELFF.

V is TRBV4-2 and J is TRBJ2-1, with 9 bases lining up with TRBD2. Trimming removed 6 bases from V and 0 bases from J; junction bases left unmatched: 18. The CDR3 runs to 20 residues. Germline lookup yields CDR1 LGHNA and CDR2 YNFKEQ. In nucleotides, the CDR3 is TGTGCCAGCAGAGAATATGAAGCGGGGGGTAGCCTGAGCTCCTACAATGAGCAGTTCTTC. This encodes CASREYEAGGSLSSYNEQFF.

This clone has more than one count but fewer than ten. J is TRBJ2-7 and V is TRBV30; maybe TRBD1 (6 bases). CDR3 length: 11 residues. Germline CDR1 reads GTSNPN; CDR2 reads SVGIG (reference sequence). The V and J ends lost 4 bases and 5 bases respectively, with 9 bases between them. CDR3 DNA sequence: TGTGCCTGGACACGGACAGACGAGCAGTACTTC. As protein: CAWTRTDEQYF.

This rearrangement joins TRBV6-4 to TRBJ2-4; perhaps TRBD2 as D (5 bases). Trimming shortened V by 3 bases and J by 3 bases, and 27 bases separated the two germline ends. Germline V gene data show CDR1 as MRHNA and CDR2 as SNTAGT. CDR3 size: 20 residues. CDR3 coding DNA: TGTGCCAGCAGTGATCGGGTAGCGCGAACCTTGTTTTGCGTCAAAAACATTCAGTACTTC. It yields the protein CASSDRVARTLFCVKNIQYF.

This chain links TRBV11-2 with TRBJ2-2; TRBD1 might be the D (5 bases). The CDR3 has 17 residues. The germline CDR1 and CDR2 sequences are SGHAT and FQNNGV. With 1 base removed from V and 2 bases from J, the gap between germline ends came to 14 bases. Here the CDR3 DNA reads TGTGCCAGCAGCTTAGTGGTCGCAGGGTATAACACCGGGGAGCTGTTTTTT. As protein: CASSLVVAGYNTGELFF.

This sequence joins TRBV5-1 and TRBJ1-1; D gene uncertain. V was shortened by 2 bases and J by 0 bases, with 11 bases between the two germline ends. The germline gives CDR1 SGHRS, CDR2 YFSETQ. The CDR3 covers 15 residues. CDR3 DNA sequence: TGCGCCAGCAGCTTCGTAGGCGGAGTGAACACTGAAGCTTTCTTT. This sequence encodes CASSFVGGVNTEAFF.

The genes are TRBV27 and TRBJ2-1, with D uncertain. Trimming took off 2 bases at V and 6 bases at J, with 8 bases between the two ends. The CDR3 contains 13 residues. CDR1 and CDR2 from the germline V gene are MNHEY and SMNVEV (reference sequence). The CDR3 spells CASSLGRINEQFF. CDR3 coding DNA: TGTGCCAGCAGTTTAGGGCGGATCAATGAGCAGTTCTTC.

This chain uses TRBV28 with TRBJ2-7; 11 nucleotides align to TRBD1. Trimming at V came to 4 bases and at J to 3 bases, leaving 5 bases not matched to a gene. This CDR3 spans 15 amino acids. Germline V gene lookup returns CDR1 MDHEN and CDR2 SYDVKM. In nucleotides, the CDR3 is TGTGCCAGCAGTTCCACCGGGACAGGGGGCTACGAGCAGTACTTC. Encoded protein: CASSSTGTGGYEQYF.

This clone showed up just once. The chain employs TRBV5-6 and TRBJ2-1, with 12 bases matching TRBD2. This CDR3 has 15 residues. CDR1 and CDR2 (germline): SGHDT, YYEEEE. V was pared by 1 base and J by 13 bases, with 9 bases of the junction left unmatched. The CDR3 DNA reads TGTGCCAGCAGCTTGAGGCTAGCGGGGGGGCCCCGCCAGTTCTTC. This gives the protein CASSLRLAGGPRQFF.